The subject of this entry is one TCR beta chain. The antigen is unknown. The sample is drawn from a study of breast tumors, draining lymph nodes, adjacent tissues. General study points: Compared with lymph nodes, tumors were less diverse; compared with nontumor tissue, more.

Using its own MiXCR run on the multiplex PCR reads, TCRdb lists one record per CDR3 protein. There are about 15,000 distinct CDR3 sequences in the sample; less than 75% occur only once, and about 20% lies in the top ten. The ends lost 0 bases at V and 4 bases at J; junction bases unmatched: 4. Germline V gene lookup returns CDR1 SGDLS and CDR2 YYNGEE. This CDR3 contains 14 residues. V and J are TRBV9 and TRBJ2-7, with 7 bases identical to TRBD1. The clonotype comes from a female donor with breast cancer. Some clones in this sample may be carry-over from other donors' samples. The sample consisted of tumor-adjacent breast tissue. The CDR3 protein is CASSVGAGGYEQYF. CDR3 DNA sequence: TGTGCCAGCAGCGTAGGGGCAGGGGGATACGAGCAGTACTTC.